This TCR beta chain emerged from a study of control samples from healthy donors and cancer patients. Germline CDR1 MNHNY, CDR2 SVGAGI (reference sequence). V lost 0 bases to trimming and J lost 6 bases, with 15 bases between them. The CDR3 sequence is 16 residues long. Repertoires were generated with immunoSEQ multiplex PCR, while TCRdb's copy carries only in-frame clones and drops some. The sample shows 70,000 to 80,000 clones, 89% of them seen only once. The sequenced material came from PBMCs. The sequence was obtained from a woman in her 50s with colorectal cancer. The chain combines TRBV6-6 with TRBJ1-5; tentative D call: TRBD1 (5 bases). CDR3 coding DNA: TGTGCCAGCAGTTACTCAGATCCGGGGGAGGGTCAGCCCCAGCATTTT. This codes for CASSYSDPGEGQPQHF.